The entry below gives a single TCR beta chain sequence along with its context. This clone's antigen is unknown. No much larger clone is present one base from it, and per-base qualities are unavailable. Sequencing took place on an Illumina MiSeq. TCRdb applied fastp at Q25 and MiXCR to the public reads, then kept only in-frame beta chains. Under each unique CDR3 protein, matching rows form one entry showing the most common genes and DNA. The table for this sample lists tens of thousands of distinct CDR3 sequences; 72% of them were counted only once. The top ten constitute 11% to 15% of the sample. According to the description, T-allo10 cells that came from the donor were anergic, were specific for host alloantigens, and could carry out alloantigen-specific suppression. This entry is derived from a study of type 1 regulatory T cells (dated by TCRdb to about 2021). About the study as a whole: The study characterized an in vitro protocol that generated a Tr1-enriched, alloantigen-specific CD4 T cell product named T-allo10. T-allo10 was being tested clinically in patients with hematological malignancies who were undergoing allogeneic hematopoietic stem cell transplantation.

Sample: cultured T cells, either the whole culture or a sorted T cell fraction (not recorded which). Sample cell subset or site, as interpreted from the label and publication: Tr1-enriched cell product generated in vitro against host alloantigens. This sequence originates from a human donor in good health.

The sequence in DNA is TGTGCCAGCAGCTCGGTAGTGGGCAGGGGCCAGAACACTGAAGCTTTCTTT. The resulting protein is CASSSVVGRGQNTEAFF. This sequence uses TRBV7-3 and TRBJ1-1, with TRBD1 tentatively as D gene (6 bases match). The CDR3 goes from the cysteine to the phenylalanine over 17 residues. Only the CDR3 region is kept as DNA, spanning 51 bases read in frame from base 1. V drops 4 bases and J drops 1 base, leaving 19 bases in between. Reading the germline V gene gives CDR1 SGHTA and CDR2 FQGTGA.